These T cell receptor beta chains were read from a single sample in a study of T cell changes during pregnancy in multiple sclerosis. TCRdb's table, derived via immunoSEQ multiplex PCR, lists solely in-frame clones and lacks some. This sample has some 14,000 clones, with approximately 91% found just once. The sample was CD8+ T cells from peripheral blood mononuclear cells, taken in the first trimester of pregnancy. These receptor sequences come from a female donor with multiple sclerosis, enrolled in a pregnancy study. Both conserved end residues are part of each CDR3. A D gene is named only where the DNA matches it firmly. Rows give clone size only sometimes, using once, few, many, or a class for an expanded clone.

j_call	clone_size	d_call	v_call	cdr3_nt	cdr3_aa
TRBJ1-2	few	-	TRBV7-2	TGTGCCAGCAGCTCCGAGACAGTCCCCCCATATGAGGGCTACACCTTC	CASSSETVPPYEGYTF
TRBJ1-2	-	-	TRBV27	TGTGCCAGCAGTCTGGGGGGGGACTATGGCTACACCTTC	CASSLGGDYGYTF
TRBJ2-1	-	TRBD2	TRBV7-9	TGTGCCAGCAGCCCCAGGCGCGGGGGGGCCCATGAGCAGTTCTTC	CASSPRRGGAHEQFF
TRBJ2-7	-	TRBD2	TRBV7-9	TGTGCCAGCAGCCGGGGGGGGTCCTACGAGCAGTACTTC	CASSRGGSYEQYF
TRBJ2-7	-	-	TRBV7-8	TGTGCCAGCAGACAGCCTCCCAACTACGAGCAGTACTTC	CASRQPPNYEQYF
TRBJ2-2	medium-sized	-	TRBV19	TGTGCCAGTAGACGATCACTCGGGGTCTCCGGGGAGCTGTTTTTT	CASRRSLGVSGELFF
TRBJ1-2	-	-	TRBV4-1	TGCGCCAGCAGCCTCGCAGCGGGGGCCGAGATTAACTATGGCTACACCTTC	CASSLAAGAEINYGYTF
TRBJ1-2	-	TRBD1	TRBV18	TGTGCCAGCTCACCCGGGACAGTGGTCTATGGCTACACCTTC	CASSPGTVVYGYTF
TRBJ1-1	-	-	TRBV2	TGTGCCAGCAGGGGAGGCCTGGTCGACCCTGAAGCTTTCTTT	CASRGGLVDPEAFF
TRBJ1-1	-	TRBD1	TRBV5-1	TGCGCCAGCAGCTTGACAGGGGAATGGAACACTGAAGCTTTCTTT	CASSLTGEWNTEAFF
TRBJ2-6	-	-	TRBV19	TGTGCCAGTAGCGAATACACAGGGACTGGGGCCAACGTCCTGACTTTC	CASSEYTGTGANVLTF